The clone carrying this T cell receptor (delta chain) has just a few counts. TCRdb shows a much larger clone's protein in place of this DNA's translation, and the two differ at residue 15, likely through a read error; the protein shown is translated from the DNA. Germline CDR1 is GEAIGNYY and CDR2 is EKD. The CDR3 consists of 16 residues. TCRdb reprocessed the multiplex PCR reads through CATT. This sample has 93,000 or so delta-chain clones, with over 0.75% found just once. This sample stems from a study of γδ T cells in repeated Plasmodium falciparum infection. Flow sorting of PBMC yielded separate Vgamma9/Vdelta2+ and Vdelta2-negative gammadelta T cell populations for bulk repertoire analysis.

The clonotype was recovered from a pool of human donors (malaria-infected and uninfected, not separated). Sample: gamma-delta T cells from blood. No call exists for the J gene, whereas the V gene is TRDV2; the table's D call, TRDD3, was not checked against the DNA. CDR3: CACVRTGGYASDKLTF. CDR3 coding DNA: TGTGCCTGTGTCCGTACTGGGGGATACGCCTCCGATAAACTCACCTTT.